A selection of T cell receptor beta chains follows, all from one sample in a study of blood T cell repertoires in COVID-19. Generated by immunoSEQ multiplex PCR, the TCRdb table keeps only in-frame clones and is missing some. The table includes 150,000 to 250,000 clones, around 81% detected once. Specimen: PBMCs or T cells enriched from blood (not recorded which). All receptors come from a man in his forties or fifties who had recovered from COVID-19. CDR3s include the opening cysteine and the closing phenylalanine or tryptophan. The D gene is left open where the match is weak. A row's size may be missing; if present it is once, few, many or a size class.

V	J	size	D	CDR3	DNA
TRBV30	TRBJ2-7	.	TRBD1	CAWSWDRDNEQYF	TGTGCCTGGAGTTGGGACAGGGACAACGAGCAGTACTTC
TRBV5-1	TRBJ1-4	.	TRBD1	CASSLQTGLNEKLFF	TGCGCCAGCAGCCTACAGACAGGGCTGAATGAAAAACTGTTTTTT
TRBV7-2	TRBJ2-5	.	.	CASSLAASAKNQETQYF	TGTGCCAGCAGCTTAGCGGCTAGCGCCAAGAATCAAGAGACCCAGTACTTC
TRBV29-1	TRBJ1-1	.	.	CSVVLATEAFF	TGCAGCGTTGTACTCGCCACTGAAGCTTTCTTT
TRBV7-8	TRBJ2-1	.	TRBD2	CASSLAGTSGSWQFF	TGTGCCAGCAGCTTGGCCGGGACTAGCGGGTCATGGCAGTTCTTC
TRBV12-3/TRBV12-4	TRBJ1-4	once	.	CASSLGRNEKLFF	TGTGCCAGCAGTTTAGGCAGGAATGAAAAACTGTTTTTT
TRBV5-8	TRBJ1-1	.	.	CASSLIGGQNTEAFF	TGTGCCAGCAGCTTGATCGGAGGCCAGAACACTGAAGCTTTCTTT
TRBV4-3	TRBJ2-3	.	.	CASSPHPGTSTDTQYF	TGCGCCAGCAGCCCGCACCCCGGGACTAGCACAGATACGCAGTATTTT
TRBV11-2	TRBJ1-2	.	.	CASSRTRDSWGYTF	TGTGCCAGCAGCCGGACCAGGGACTCTTGGGGCTACACCTTC
TRBV12-3/TRBV12-4	TRBJ2-7	.	TRBD1	CASRRTGTYEQYF	TGTGCCAGCAGAAGGACAGGGACCTACGAGCAGTACTTC
TRBV4-1	TRBJ1-1	.	.	CASTHIIGDNPTEAFF	TGCGCCAGCACCCATATAATAGGGGACAATCCCACTGAAGCTTTCTTT
TRBV6-2/TRBV6-3	TRBJ1-4	few	TRBD1	CASSSGTGHEKLFF	TGTGCCAGCAGTTCCGGGACAGGTCATGAAAAACTGTTTTTT
TRBV20-1	TRBJ2-5	.	.	CSASLWRHQETQYF	TGCAGTGCTAGTCTATGGCGGCACCAAGAGACCCAGTACTTC
TRBV28	TRBJ1-6	.	.	CASRTGDGYSPLHF	TGTGCCAGCAGGACGGGAGATGGGTATTCACCCCTCCACTTT
TRBV28	TRBJ1-5	.	.	CASRRQVYSNQPQHF	TGTGCCAGCAGAAGACAGGTCTATAGCAATCAGCCCCAGCATTTT
TRBV28	TRBJ1-2	.	TRBD1	CATRQGAGGYTF	TGTGCCACCCGACAGGGGGCCGGCGGCTACACCTTC
TRBV5-1	TRBJ2-7	.	TRBD2	CASSSTGTSSYEQYF	TGCGCCAGCAGCTCTACAGGGACTAGCTCCTACGAGCAGTACTTC
TRBV7-8	TRBJ2-5	.	TRBD2	CASSRAGGIETQYF	TGTGCCAGCAGCCGGGCGGGGGGGATCGAGACCCAGTACTTC